The present T cell receptor (beta chain) was sequenced within a study of graft-versus-host responses after intestinal transplantation. Across the whole study: Recipients were all induced with anti-thymocyte globulin, then given tacrolimus and steroids for about three years. Study-level findings and limits: Some patients had graft-donor T cell macrochimerism, and their allografts showed high graft-versus-host to host-versus-graft clonal ratios.

Worth noting for this clone: The antigen is not known.

Assay used: immunoSEQ multiplex PCR; TCRdb lists only in-frame clones, some missing. The sample records fewer than 150,000 clones, approximately 90% being singletons. Per the germline V gene, CDR1 is MNHEY and CDR2 is SMNVEV (reference sequence). Trimming took 7 bases from V and 3 from J; bases not matched to a gene: 11. The length of the CDR3 is 17 residues. Sequencing was performed on unstimulated CD4+ T cells sorted from spleen or lymph node cells, taken before intestinal transplant. The receptor's source is a human donor who received an intestinal transplant. The chain links TRBV27 to TRBJ2-1, with TRBD2 matching over 11 bases. Here the CDR3 reads CASTGSGGARNYNEQFF. The CDR3 nucleotides read TGTGCCAGCACGGGTAGCGGGGGGGCCCGGAACTACAATGAGCAGTTCTTC.